A single T cell receptor beta chain is shown here with its context. This record belongs to a study of T cell responses to AZD1222 COVID-19 vaccine. Assay: immunoSEQ multiplex PCR; the TCRdb copy retains only in-frame clones and omits some. This sample carries about 150,000 clones, 93% of them seen once, and the ten largest clones take about 5.1%. Looked up from germline, CDR1 is SQVTM and CDR2 is ANQGSEA. This CDR3 comprises 13 residues. Trimming took 6 bases from V and 3 from J, leaving 15 bases between them. Material: peripheral blood, obtained on day 0 of AZD1222 vaccination. This rearrangement joins TRBV29-1 to TRBJ2-7, with D perhaps being TRBD1 or TRBD2 (5 bases each). This receptor was taken from an adult in good health. CDR3 nucleotide sequence: TGCAGCGTAGGTGACTCGGGGCTCTACGAGCAGTACTTC. Translation: CSVGDSGLYEQYF.